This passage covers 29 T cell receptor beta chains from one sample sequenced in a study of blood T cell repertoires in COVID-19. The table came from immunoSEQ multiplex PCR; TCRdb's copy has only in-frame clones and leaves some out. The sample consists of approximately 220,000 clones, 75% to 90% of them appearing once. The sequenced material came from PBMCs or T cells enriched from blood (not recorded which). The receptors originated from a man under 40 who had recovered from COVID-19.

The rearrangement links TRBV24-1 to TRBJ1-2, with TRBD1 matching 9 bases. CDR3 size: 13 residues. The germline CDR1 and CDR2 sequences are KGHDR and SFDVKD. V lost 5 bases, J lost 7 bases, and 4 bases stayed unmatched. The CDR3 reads CATSGTGVGGYTF. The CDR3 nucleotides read TGTGCCACCAGTGGGACAGGGGTCGGTGGCTACACCTTC.

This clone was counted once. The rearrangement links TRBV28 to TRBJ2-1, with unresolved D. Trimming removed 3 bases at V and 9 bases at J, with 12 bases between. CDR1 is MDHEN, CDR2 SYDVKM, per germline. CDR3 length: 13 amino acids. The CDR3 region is CASSFPATGEQFF. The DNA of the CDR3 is TGTGCCAGCAGTTTCCCCGCGACGGGTGAGCAGTTCTTC.

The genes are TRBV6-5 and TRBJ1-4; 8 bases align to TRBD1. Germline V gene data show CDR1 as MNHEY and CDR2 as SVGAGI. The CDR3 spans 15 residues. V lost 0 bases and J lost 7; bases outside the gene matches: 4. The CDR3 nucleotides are TGTGCCAGCAGTTACTCCAGGGGGCTGAGTGAAAAACTGTTTTTT. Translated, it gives CASSYSRGLSEKLFF.

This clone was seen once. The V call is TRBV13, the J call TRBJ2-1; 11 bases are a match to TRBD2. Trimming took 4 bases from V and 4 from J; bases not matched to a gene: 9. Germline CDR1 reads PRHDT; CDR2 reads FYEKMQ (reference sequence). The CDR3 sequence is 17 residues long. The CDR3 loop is CASSWIAGGPGYNEQFF. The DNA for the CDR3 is TGTGCCAGCAGCTGGATAGCGGGGGGGCCTGGATACAATGAGCAGTTCTTC.

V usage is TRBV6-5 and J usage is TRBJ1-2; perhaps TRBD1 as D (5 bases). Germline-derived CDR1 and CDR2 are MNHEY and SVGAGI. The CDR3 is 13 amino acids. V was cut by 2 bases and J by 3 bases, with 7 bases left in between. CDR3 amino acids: CASSYGADYGYTF. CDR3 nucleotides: TGTGCCAGCAGTTACGGGGCAGACTATGGCTACACCTTC.

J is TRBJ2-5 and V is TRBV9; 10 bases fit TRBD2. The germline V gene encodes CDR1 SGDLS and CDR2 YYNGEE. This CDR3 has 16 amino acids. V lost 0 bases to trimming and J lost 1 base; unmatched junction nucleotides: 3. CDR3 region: CASSVEASGGQETQYF. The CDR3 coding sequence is TGTGCCAGCAGCGTAGAGGCTAGCGGGGGCCAAGAGACCCAGTACTTC.

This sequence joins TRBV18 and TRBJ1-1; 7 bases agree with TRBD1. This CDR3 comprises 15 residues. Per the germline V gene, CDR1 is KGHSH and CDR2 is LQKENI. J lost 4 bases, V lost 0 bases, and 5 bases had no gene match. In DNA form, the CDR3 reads TGTGCCAGCTCACCACCCGTTGCAGGGGGCACTGAAGCTTTCTTT. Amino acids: CASSPPVAGGTEAFF.

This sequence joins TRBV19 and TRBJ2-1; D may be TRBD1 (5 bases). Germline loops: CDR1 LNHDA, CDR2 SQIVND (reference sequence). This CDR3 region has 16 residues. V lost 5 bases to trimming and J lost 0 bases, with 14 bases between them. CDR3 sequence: CASSPPGRSSYNEQFF. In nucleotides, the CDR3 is TGTGCCAGTAGTCCCCCAGGGCGAAGCTCCTACAATGAGCAGTTCTTC.

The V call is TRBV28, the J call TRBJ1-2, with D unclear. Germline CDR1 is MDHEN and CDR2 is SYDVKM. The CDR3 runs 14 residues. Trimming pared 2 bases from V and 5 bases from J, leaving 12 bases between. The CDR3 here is CASSLASAGYGYTF. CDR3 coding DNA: TGTGCCAGCAGTTTAGCCTCAGCGGGGTATGGCTACACCTTC.

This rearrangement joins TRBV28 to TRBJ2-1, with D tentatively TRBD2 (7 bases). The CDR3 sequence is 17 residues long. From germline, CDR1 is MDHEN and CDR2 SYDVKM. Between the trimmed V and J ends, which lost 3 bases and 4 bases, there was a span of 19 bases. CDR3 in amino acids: CASSLLGGRAGYNEQFF. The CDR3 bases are TGTGCCAGCAGTTTGTTAGGGGGGAGGGCCGGTTACAATGAGCAGTTCTTC.

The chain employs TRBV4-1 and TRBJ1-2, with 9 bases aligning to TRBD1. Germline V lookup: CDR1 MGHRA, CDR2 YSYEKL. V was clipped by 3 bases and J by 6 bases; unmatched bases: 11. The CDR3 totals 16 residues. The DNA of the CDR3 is TGCGCCAGCAGCCATCCACGGGACAGGGTAGAAGATGGCTACACCTTC. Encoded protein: CASSHPRDRVEDGYTF.

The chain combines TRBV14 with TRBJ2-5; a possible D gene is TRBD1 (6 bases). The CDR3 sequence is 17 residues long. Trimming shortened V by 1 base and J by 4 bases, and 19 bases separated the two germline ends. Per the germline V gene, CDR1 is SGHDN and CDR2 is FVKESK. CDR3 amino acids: CASSQVRGTGFTETQYF. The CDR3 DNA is TGTGCCAGCAGCCAAGTAAGAGGCACAGGGTTTACAGAGACCCAGTACTTC.

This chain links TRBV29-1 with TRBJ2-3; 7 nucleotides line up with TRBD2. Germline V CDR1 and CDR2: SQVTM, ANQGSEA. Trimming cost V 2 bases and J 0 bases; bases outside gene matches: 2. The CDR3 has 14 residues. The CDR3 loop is CSVELRGSTDTQYF. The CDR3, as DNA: TGCAGCGTTGAATTGCGGGGGAGCACAGATACGCAGTATTTT.

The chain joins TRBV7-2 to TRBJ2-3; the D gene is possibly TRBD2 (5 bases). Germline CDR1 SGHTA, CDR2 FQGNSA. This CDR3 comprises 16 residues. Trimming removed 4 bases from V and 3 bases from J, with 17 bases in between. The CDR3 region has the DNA TGTGCCAGCAGCTCAGGCGCCGGGGTCGGAACAGATACGCAGTATTTT. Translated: CASSSGAGVGTDTQYF.

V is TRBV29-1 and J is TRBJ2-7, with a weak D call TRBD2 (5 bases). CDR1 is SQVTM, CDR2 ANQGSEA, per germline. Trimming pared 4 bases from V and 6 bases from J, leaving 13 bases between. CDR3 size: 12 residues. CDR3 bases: TGCAGCGTTGGAGGCGGGCCCATCGAGCAGTACTTC. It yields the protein CSVGGGPIEQYF.

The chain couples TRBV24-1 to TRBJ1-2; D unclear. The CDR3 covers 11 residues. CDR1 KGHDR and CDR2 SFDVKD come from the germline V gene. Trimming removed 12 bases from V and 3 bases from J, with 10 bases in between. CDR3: CAVGGDYGYTF. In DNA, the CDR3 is TGTGCCGTCGGCGGGGACTATGGCTACACCTTC.

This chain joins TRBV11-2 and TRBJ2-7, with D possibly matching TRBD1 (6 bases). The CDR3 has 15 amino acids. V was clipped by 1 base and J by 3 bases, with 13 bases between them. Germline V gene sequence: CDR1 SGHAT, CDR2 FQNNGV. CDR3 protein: CASSLGPKTGYEQYF. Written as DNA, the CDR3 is TGTGCCAGCAGCTTAGGGCCCAAGACAGGCTACGAGCAGTACTTC.

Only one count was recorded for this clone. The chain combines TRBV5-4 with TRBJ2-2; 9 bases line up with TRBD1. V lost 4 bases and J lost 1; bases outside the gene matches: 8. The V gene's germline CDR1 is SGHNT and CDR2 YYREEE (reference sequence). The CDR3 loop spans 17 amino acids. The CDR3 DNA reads TGTGCCAGCAGCCGGACAGGGGCGTTAGGGAACACCGGGGAGCTGTTTTTT. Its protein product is CASSRTGALGNTGELFF.

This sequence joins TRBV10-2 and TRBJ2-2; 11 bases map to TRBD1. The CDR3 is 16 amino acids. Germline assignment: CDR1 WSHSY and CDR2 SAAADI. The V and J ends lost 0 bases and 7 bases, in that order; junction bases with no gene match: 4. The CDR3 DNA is TGCGCCAGCAGTGAGTCCGGGACAGGGGGATACGGGGAGCTGTTTTTT. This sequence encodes CASSESGTGGYGELFF.

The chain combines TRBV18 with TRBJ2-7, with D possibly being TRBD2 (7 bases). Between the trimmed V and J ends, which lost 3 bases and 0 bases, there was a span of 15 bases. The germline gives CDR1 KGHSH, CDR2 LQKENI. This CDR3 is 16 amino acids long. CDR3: CASSPLNGGPSYEQYF. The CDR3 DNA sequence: TGTGCCAGCTCACCCCTCAACGGGGGGCCCTCCTACGAGCAGTACTTC.

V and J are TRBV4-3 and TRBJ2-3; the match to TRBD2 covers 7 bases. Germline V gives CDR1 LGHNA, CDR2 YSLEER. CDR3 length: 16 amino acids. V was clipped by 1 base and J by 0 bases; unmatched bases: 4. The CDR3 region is CASSQGGGSSTDTQYF. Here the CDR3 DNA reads TGCGCCAGCAGCCAAGGGGGAGGGTCTAGCACAGATACGCAGTATTTT.

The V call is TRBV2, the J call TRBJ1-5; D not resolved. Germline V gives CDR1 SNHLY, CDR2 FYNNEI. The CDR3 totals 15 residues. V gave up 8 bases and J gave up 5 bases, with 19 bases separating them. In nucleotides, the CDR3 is TGTGCCAGCGGCCAGACGGAGGGAACGTATCAGCCCCAGCATTTT. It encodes CASGQTEGTYQPQHF.

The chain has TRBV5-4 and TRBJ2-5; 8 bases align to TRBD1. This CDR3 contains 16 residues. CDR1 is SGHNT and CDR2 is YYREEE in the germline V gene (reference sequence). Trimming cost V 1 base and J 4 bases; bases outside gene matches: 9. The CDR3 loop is CASSLSGGRGRETQYF. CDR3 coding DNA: TGTGCCAGCAGCTTGTCCGGCGGCAGGGGGCGAGAGACCCAGTACTTC.

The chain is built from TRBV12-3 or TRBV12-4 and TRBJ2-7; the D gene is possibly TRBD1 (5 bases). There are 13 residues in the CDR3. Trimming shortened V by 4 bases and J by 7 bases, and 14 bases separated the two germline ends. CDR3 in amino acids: CASSSERQTEQYF. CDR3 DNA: TGTGCCAGCAGTTCTGAAAGACAGACTGAGCAGTACTTC.

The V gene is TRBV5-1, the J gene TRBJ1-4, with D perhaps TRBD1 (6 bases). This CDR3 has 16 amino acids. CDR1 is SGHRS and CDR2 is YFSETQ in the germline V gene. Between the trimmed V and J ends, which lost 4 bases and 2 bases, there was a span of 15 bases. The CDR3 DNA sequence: TGCGCCAGCAGCCAACTCAACCAGGGGACTAATGAAAAACTGTTTTTT. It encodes CASSQLNQGTNEKLFF.

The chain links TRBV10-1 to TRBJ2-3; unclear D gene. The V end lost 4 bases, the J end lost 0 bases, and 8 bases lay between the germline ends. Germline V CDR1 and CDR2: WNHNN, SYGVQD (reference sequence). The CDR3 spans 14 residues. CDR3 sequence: CASSVHSSTDTQYF. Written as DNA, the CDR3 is TGCGCCAGCAGTGTACATTCTAGCACAGATACGCAGTATTTT.

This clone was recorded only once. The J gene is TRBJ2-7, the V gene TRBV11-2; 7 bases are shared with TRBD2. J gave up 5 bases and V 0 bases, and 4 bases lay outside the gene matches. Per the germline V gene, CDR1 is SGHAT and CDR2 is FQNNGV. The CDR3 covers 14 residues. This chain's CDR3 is CASSLDLGGNEQYF. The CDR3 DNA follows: TGTGCCAGCAGCTTAGATCTGGGAGGGAACGAGCAGTACTTC.

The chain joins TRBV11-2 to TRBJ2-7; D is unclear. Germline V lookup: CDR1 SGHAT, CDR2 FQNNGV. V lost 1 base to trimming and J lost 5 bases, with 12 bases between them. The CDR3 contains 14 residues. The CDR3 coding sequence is TGTGCCAGCAGCTTAGTCGGTGGTAACGACGAGCAGTACTTC. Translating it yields CASSLVGGNDEQYF.

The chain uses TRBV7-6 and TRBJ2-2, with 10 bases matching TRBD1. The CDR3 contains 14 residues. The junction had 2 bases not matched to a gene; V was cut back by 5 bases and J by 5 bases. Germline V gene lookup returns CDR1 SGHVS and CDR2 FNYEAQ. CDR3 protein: CASSAGQGTGELFF. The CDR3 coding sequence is TGTGCCAGCAGCGCGGGACAGGGGACCGGGGAGCTGTTTTTT.